A single T cell receptor beta chain is shown here with its context. What it binds is not known. The TCR beta libraries were generated through quantitative 5'-RACE incorporating molecular barcodes. TCRdb re-analysed the 5' RACE reads in MiXCR, keeping a single row per CDR3 protein. The table includes around 480,000 distinct CDR3 sequences, approximately 17% detected once. The germline V gene encodes CDR1 WSHSY and CDR2 SAAADI. The CDR3 runs 15 residues. Trimming at V came to 4 bases and at J to 2 bases, leaving 4 bases not matched to a gene. The entry originates in a study of CD8 T cells in ankylosing spondylitis. General study results and limits: Some of the motif variants had earlier been found in reactive arthritis patients' fluid and blood. The study identified a TCR beta motif of several highly homologous variants that appeared characteristic of ankylosing spondylitis blood. With a CD8+ phenotype, disease-linked clones were relatively rare in peripheral blood. The authors reported significant enrichment of disease-linked clones in matched ankylosing spondylitis synovial fluid.

The chain links TRBV10-2 to TRBJ2-1; TRBD1 matches at 8 bases. The clonotype comes from a male donor with ankylosing spondylitis. The sequencing input was blood, either unsorted or a sorted T cell fraction (not recorded which). CDR3 coding DNA: TGCGCCAGCAGTGGGACAGGGTGGACCTACAATGAGCAGTTCTTC. Its protein is CASSGTGWTYNEQFF.